The clone carrying this T cell receptor (beta chain) was seen just once. Antigen unknown. The protocol was immunoSEQ multiplex PCR, while the TCRdb copy is restricted to in-frame clones and leaves out a portion. The sample records fewer than 11,000 clones, approximately 80% being singletons. This CDR3 has 14 amino acids. The germline V gene encodes CDR1 MNHNY and CDR2 SVGAGI (reference sequence). V shed 2 bases, J shed 1 base, and the junction held 0 bases outside the gene matches. These data come from a study of T cell clonotyping in hematopoietic cell transplantation. Findings of the study overall: Without cell sorting, CD4 versus CD8 contributions remain unresolved. At the given depth, recipient repertoires were over 95% de novo clonotypes.

The chain carries TRBV6-6 and TRBJ2-3; TRBD1 matches at 7 bases. Sequenced here: PBMCs, sampled 30 days after allogeneic stem cell transplant. This TCR was sampled from a female patient aged 35 to 55 who had an allogeneic stem cell transplant from a related donor, so T cells may come from the graft donor. Some clones in this sample may be carry-over from other donors' samples. The CDR3 protein is CASSYQGGTDTQYF. The DNA for the CDR3 is TGTGCCAGCAGTTACCAGGGGGGCACAGATACGCAGTATTTT.